This T cell receptor beta chain was sequenced for a study of blood T cell repertoires in COVID-19. Study-level information: Whether acute or convalescent, the COVID-19 samples came from the United States, Italy and Spain. PBMCs, B-cell-depleted T cells, or T cells were the source of the cDNA or gDNA that made up the material.

V was pared by 6 bases and J by 6 bases, with 9 bases between. This CDR3 comprises 12 residues. In the original processing: Cell counts per sample came from amplifying reference gene primers. Some clones are missing from TCRdb's copy, which holds only in-frame ones; the method was immunoSEQ multiplex PCR. V and J calls and clone size are those listed in that table; D and trimming were worked out from the DNA. The sample holds tens of thousands of clones, roughly 91% seen once. The receptor was derived from a woman in her forties or fifties in a cohort sampled during active COVID-19. Sample: peripheral blood. The rearrangement uses TRBV12-3 or TRBV12-4 and TRBJ2-1, with D possibly TRBD2 on 6 matching bases. In DNA form, the CDR3 reads TGTGCCAGCAGCCAGACTAGCAATGAGCAGTTCTTC. Encoded protein: CASSQTSNEQFF.